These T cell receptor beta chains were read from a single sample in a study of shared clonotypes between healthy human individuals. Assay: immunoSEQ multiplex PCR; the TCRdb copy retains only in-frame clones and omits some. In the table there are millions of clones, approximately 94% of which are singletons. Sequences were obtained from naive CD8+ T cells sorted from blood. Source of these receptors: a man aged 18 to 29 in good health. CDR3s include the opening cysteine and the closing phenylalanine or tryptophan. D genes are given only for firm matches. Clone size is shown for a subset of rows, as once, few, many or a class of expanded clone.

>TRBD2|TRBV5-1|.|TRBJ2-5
CASSPGGLGQETQYF
TGCGCCAGCAGCCCGGGGGGACTAGGCCAAGAGACCCAGTACTTC
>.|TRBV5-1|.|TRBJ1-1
CASSLAGPGANTEAFF
TGCGCCAGCAGCTTGGCAGGACCGGGCGCGAACACTGAAGCTTTCTTT
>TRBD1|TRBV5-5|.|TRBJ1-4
CASSRYRGSEKLFF
TGTGCCAGCAGTCGATACAGGGGATCTGAAAAACTGTTTTTT
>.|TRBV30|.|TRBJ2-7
CAWSEDRYEQYF
TGTGCCTGGAGTGAAGACAGGTACGAGCAGTACTTC
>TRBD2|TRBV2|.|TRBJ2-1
CASSGTSGETNEQFF
TGTGCCAGCAGCGGGACTAGCGGAGAGACCAATGAGCAGTTCTTC
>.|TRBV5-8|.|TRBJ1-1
CASSFPTGNTEAFF
TGTGCCAGCAGCTTCCCCACAGGGAACACTGAAGCTTTCTTT
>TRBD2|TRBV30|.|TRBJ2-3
CAWGLGAGVTDTQYF
TGTGCCTGGGGACTTGGAGCGGGGGTTACAGATACGCAGTATTTT
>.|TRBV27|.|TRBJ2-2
CASSLVGTGELFF
TGTGCCAGCAGCCTCGTTGGGACCGGGGAGCTGTTTTTT
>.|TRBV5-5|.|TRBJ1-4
CASSPGPLGGNEKLFF
TGTGCCAGCAGCCCCGGACCCCTGGGAGGTAATGAAAAACTGTTTTTT
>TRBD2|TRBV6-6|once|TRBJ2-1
CASSLIAGGTYNEQFF
TGTGCCAGCAGTCTGATAGCGGGGGGGACCTACAATGAGCAGTTCTTC
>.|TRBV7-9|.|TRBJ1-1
CASSVNPGGGPEAFF
TGTGCCAGCAGCGTCAACCCTGGGGGTGGGCCCGAAGCTTTCTTT
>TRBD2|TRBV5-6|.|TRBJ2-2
CASSQDSGGTGELFF
TGTGCCAGCAGCCAGGACAGCGGGGGGACCGGGGAGCTGTTTTTT
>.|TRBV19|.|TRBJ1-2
CASSTSGAYYGYTF
TGTGCCAGTAGTACCTCCGGGGCGTACTATGGCTACACCTTC
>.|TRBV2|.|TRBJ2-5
CACQGPQETQYF
TGTGCCTGTCAGGGGCCTCAAGAGACCCAGTACTTC
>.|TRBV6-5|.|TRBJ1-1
CASSLTGPSWPEAFF
TGTGCCAGCAGCCTGACAGGCCCGTCTTGGCCTGAAGCTTTCTTT
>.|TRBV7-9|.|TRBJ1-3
CASSLSPVSGNTIYF
TGTGCCAGCAGCTTAAGTCCTGTCTCTGGAAACACCATATATTTT
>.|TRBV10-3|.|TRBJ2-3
CAISEEGHTDTQYF
TGTGCCATCAGTGAGGAGGGGCACACAGATACGCAGTATTTT
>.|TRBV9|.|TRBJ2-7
CASSSLGGEQYF
TGTGCCAGCAGCTCCCTAGGGGGAGAGCAGTACTTC
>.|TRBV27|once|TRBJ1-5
CASTTGRNQPQHF
TGTGCCAGCACCACGGGAAGAAATCAGCCCCAGCATTTT
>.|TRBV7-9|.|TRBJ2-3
CASPQGPTDTQYF
TGTGCCAGCCCCCAGGGCCCCACAGATACGCAGTATTTT
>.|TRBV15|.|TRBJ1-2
CATSRETGFGYTF
TGTGCCACCAGCAGAGAAACAGGGTTTGGCTACACCTTC
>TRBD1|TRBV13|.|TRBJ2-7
CASSPPSWGQGTYEQYF
TGTGCCAGCAGCCCGCCTTCTTGGGGACAGGGCACCTACGAGCAGTACTTC
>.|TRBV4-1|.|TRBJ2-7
CASSQELFTPEQYF
TGCGCCAGCAGCCAAGAGTTATTTACGCCAGAGCAGTACTTC
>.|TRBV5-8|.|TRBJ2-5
CASSFRQIQETQYF
TGTGCCAGCAGCTTCAGACAGATCCAAGAGACCCAGTACTTC
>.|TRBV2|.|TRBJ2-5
CASSEEWGAAQYF
TGTGCCAGCAGTGAAGAATGGGGGGCGGCCCAGTACTTC
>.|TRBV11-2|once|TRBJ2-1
CASSFLGGMEDEQFF
TGTGCCAGCAGCTTTCTTGGAGGGATGGAGGATGAGCAGTTCTTC
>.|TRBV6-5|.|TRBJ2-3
CASGLRETDTQYF
TGTGCCAGCGGACTAAGGGAGACAGATACGCAGTATTTT
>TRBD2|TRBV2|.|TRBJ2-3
CASSETSGNTKPQYF
TGTGCCAGCAGTGAAACTAGCGGGAACACGAAACCGCAGTATTTT
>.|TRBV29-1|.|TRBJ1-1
CSTGGGTEAFF
TGCAGTACTGGCGGGGGCACTGAAGCTTTCTTT
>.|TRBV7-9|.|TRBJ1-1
CASSPSVGAEAFF
TGTGCCAGCAGCCCCTCCGTGGGGGCTGAAGCTTTCTTT
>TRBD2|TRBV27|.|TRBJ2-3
CASSYRTSGGAPDTQYF
TGTGCCAGCAGCTACCGGACTAGCGGGGGGGCCCCAGATACGCAGTATTTT
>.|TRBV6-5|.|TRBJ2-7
CASSYGGEQYF
TGTGCCAGCAGTTACGGGGGCGAGCAGTACTTC
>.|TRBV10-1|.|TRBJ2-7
CASSEGEVGEQYF
TGCGCCAGCAGTGAAGGGGAGGTGGGAGAGCAGTACTTC